The 14 T cell receptor beta chains reported below all come from one sample, sequenced in a study of blood T cells in healthy people across ages. The authors ran a second PCR of roughly 6 to 12 cycles using a sample-barcoded 5' primer and a J-beta primer mix. TCRdb passed the 5' RACE reads through MiXCR, listing each CDR3 protein once. The sample records around 970,000 distinct CDR3 sequences, about 51% being singletons. Sample: blood. These receptors all come from a woman in her sixties in good health.

J is TRBJ2-1 and V is TRBV6-5, with D maybe TRBD1 (6 bases). The CDR3 has 12 amino acids. Looked up from germline, CDR1 is MNHEY and CDR2 is SVGAGI. Trimming pared 8 bases from V and 4 bases from J, leaving 9 bases between. DNA for the CDR3: TGTGCCAGCCAGAGGGGGTACAATGAGCAGTTCTTC. It codes for CASQRGYNEQFF.

The chain carries TRBV28 and TRBJ2-1; 8 bases are shared with TRBD2. CDR3 length: 13 residues. J gave up 8 bases and V 11 bases, and 11 bases lay outside the gene matches. CDR1 is MDHEN, CDR2 SYDVKM, per germline. This chain's CDR3 is CASVSGKSDEQFF. The CDR3 DNA sequence: TGTGCCTCCGTTAGCGGGAAATCGGATGAGCAGTTCTTC.

This clonotype was detected a few times. The genes are TRBV7-9 and TRBJ2-3; D call uncertain. Germline loops: CDR1 SEHNR, CDR2 FQNEAQ (reference sequence). This CDR3 is built from 17 residues. Trimming cost V 5 bases and J 5 bases, with 23 bases left between them. The CDR3 DNA follows: TGTGCCAGCAGCCCAGGCTTCGTGGTGGTGATAGGAGATACGCAGTATTTT. Residues: CASSPGFVVVIGDTQYF.

The chain uses TRBV19 and TRBJ2-7; possibly TRBD2 for D (5 bases). The CDR3 is 14 amino acids. Per the germline V gene, CDR1 is LNHDA and CDR2 is SQIVND (reference sequence). Trimming took 7 bases from V and 0 from J, leaving 13 bases between them. Here the CDR3 DNA reads TGTGCCAGTAAACAAGCGGATAGCTCCTACGAGCAGTACTTC. This encodes CASKQADSSYEQYF.

In regard to this clonotype: One junction end does not reproduce the germline sequence, and a read error may be involved. The chain combines TRBV12-3 or TRBV12-4 with TRBJ2-3; either TRBD1 or TRBD2 may supply D (5 bases each). The CDR3 is made up of 14 amino acids. Here the CDR3 DNA reads TGTGCCAGCAGACCGGGACGATTAACAGATGCGCAGTATTTT. This gives the protein CASRPGRLTDAQYF.

Only one count was recorded for this clonotype. The rearrangement joins TRBV6-2 or TRBV6-3 to TRBJ1-2, with a weak D call TRBD1 (6 bases). The CDR3 consists of 14 residues. Germline V gene lookup returns CDR1 MNHEY and CDR2 SVGEGT. V dropped 1 base and J dropped 4 bases, with 10 bases sitting between them. CDR3: CASSYYGQSYGYTF. The CDR3 DNA reads as TGTGCCAGCAGTTACTATGGACAGAGCTATGGCTACACCTTC.

This clonotype appeared a single time. The CDR3 region has the DNA TGTGCCACCAGCAGAGAGGGGGGGCTGGGACAGGGGGCAGATACGCAGTATTTT. It is translated as CATSREGGLGQGADTQYF. The chain combines TRBV15 with TRBJ2-3; 11 bases align to TRBD1. With V trimmed by 0 bases and J by 4 bases, 9 bases remained unmatched. The CDR3 is made up of 18 amino acids. CDR1 LNHNV and CDR2 YYDKDF come from the germline V gene (reference sequence).

The rearrangement links TRBV10-3 to TRBJ1-1; no firm D call. The V gene lost 1 base and the J gene lost 6 bases, with 3 bases spanning the gap. The germline V gene has CDR1 ENHRY and CDR2 SYGVKD. The CDR3 contains 11 residues. CDR3 sequence: CAISELAEAFF. The CDR3 DNA sequence: TGTGCCATCAGTGAGTTGGCTGAAGCTTTCTTT.

CDR3 sequence reads: CASSQEVAGGLSSYNEQFF. The DNA of the CDR3 is TGTGCCAGCAGCCAAGAGGTAGCGGGAGGCTTAAGCTCCTACAATGAGCAGTTCTTC. The rearrangement joins TRBV4-2 to TRBJ2-1; 10 bases map to TRBD2. The trim removed 0 bases at V and 0 bases at J, leaving 8 bases unmatched. Germline V gene sequence: CDR1 LGHNA, CDR2 YNFKEQ. The CDR3 is 19 amino acids.

This clonotype came up a few times. The V call is TRBV18, the J call TRBJ2-4, with a possible D match to TRBD1 (5 bases). Trimming removed 6 bases at V and 1 base at J, with 10 bases between. The CDR3 length is 14 residues. The germline CDR1 and CDR2 sequences are KGHSH and LQKENI. The CDR3 loop is CASSDAGAKNIQYF. In nucleotides, the CDR3 is TGTGCCAGCTCGGACGCAGGGGCCAAAAACATTCAGTACTTC. The whole variable domain, remainder taken from reference TRBV18 and TRBJ2-4, is NAGVMQNPRHLVRRRGQEARLRCSPMKGHSHVYWYRQLPEEGLKFMVYLQKENIIDESGMPKERFSAEFPKEGPSILRIQQVVRGDSAAYFCASSDAGAKNIQYFGAGTRLSVL.

The chain uses TRBV15 and TRBJ2-2; 8 nucleotides agree with TRBD2. V was pared by 6 bases and J by 4 bases, with 7 bases of the junction left unmatched. This CDR3 has 15 residues. Germline V gene lookup returns CDR1 LNHNV and CDR2 YYDKDF (reference sequence). In DNA, the CDR3 is TGTGCCACCAGGCCGACTAGCGCACTCACCGGGGAGCTGTTTTTT. This codes for CATRPTSALTGELFF.

The gene calls are TRBV2 and TRBJ1-6, with 9 positions matching TRBD1. CDR3 length equals 15 residues. Germline assignment: CDR1 SNHLY and CDR2 FYNNEI. Trimming removed 2 bases from V and 6 bases from J; junction bases left unmatched: 2. The CDR3, as DNA: TGTGCCAGCAGTGAAACGACAGGGGGTAATTCACCCCTCCACTTT. Its translation is CASSETTGGNSPLHF.

V and J are TRBV7-9 and TRBJ2-7; unclear D gene. Looked up from germline, CDR1 is SEHNR and CDR2 is FQNEAQ (reference sequence). This CDR3 region has 16 residues. V shed 0 bases and J shed 3 bases, with 15 bases lying between them. CDR3 coding DNA: TGTGCCAGCAGCTTAGCGCAAGGCGACCTAAGCTACGAGCAGTACTTC. Translating it yields CASSLAQGDLSYEQYF.

This clonotype has a handful of counts. This chain connects TRBV7-2 to TRBJ2-2; the match to TRBD1 covers 8 bases. The germline gives CDR1 SGHTA, CDR2 FQGNSA. V shed 3 bases and J 6 bases; nucleotides not matched to a gene: 6. CDR3 size: 15 residues. The CDR3 DNA reads TGTGCCAGCAGCTTTCAGGGGGCAGGGTCCGGGGAGCTGTTTTTT. Its protein is CASSFQGAGSGELFF.